This T cell receptor beta chain derives from a study of shared clonotypes between healthy human individuals (dated by TCRdb to 2019 to 2021). As for the study more broadly: A few men and a couple of women, aged 18 to 49 years, made up the cohort. For each donor, three plates each were used for CD4 naive and CD4 memory, two plates were used for CD8 naive, and one plate was used for CD8 memory. Blood TCR repertoires of about 5 healthy adults were deeply sequenced to estimate repertoire size and the extent of clonotype sharing between individuals. Libraries were prepared and TCR repertoires were sequenced by different laboratories using diverse techniques, in order to increase sequencing depth and limit assay-specific biases. Per donor, leukapheresis produced somewhere between about 0.8 and 9 billion PBMCs.

Healthy HIV-negative adults with no recently reported acute infections or vaccinations were included as donors. Every donor was a Caucasian adult residing in Nashville, Tennessee, USA. CD4+ T cells were enriched by magnetic negative selection, after which naive cells were positively selected on CD45RA and the negative fraction was taken as the memory subset. Blood was collected by leukapheresis, and PBMCs were isolated by Ficoll-Histopaque density gradient centrifugation and then cryopreserved in liquid nitrogen vapor phase. Analytical flow cytometry was used to check the purity and quantity of every magnetically sorted T cell population. Genomic DNA was isolated from every sorted fraction and measured by UV absorbance on a Nanodrop 2000c. TCR CDR3 regions were amplified from genomic DNA by multiplex PCR using the deep immunoSEQ assay. Extracted genomic DNA from each cell subset was distributed evenly across all wells of several immunoSEQ 96-well plates, and each plate was treated as a replicate. Each replicate PCR for sorted subsets received around 210 ng genomic DNA, equal to roughly 30,000 T cell genomes. Purified libraries were measured with a Qubit 3.0 fluorometer, size-checked on a Bioanalyzer 2100, and measured again with the KAPA Library Quantification kit. Every immunoSEQ 96-well plate was sequenced on a separate single-read 150-cycle Illumina NextSeq 550 flow cell. The authors' analysis ran thus. Because the immunoSEQ output included only junctional sequences and no quality scores, the filtering could not be the same as the filtering used for full-length reads. To assign V/J genes and CDR3, sequences were annotated against IMGT germline references using PyIR, a Python wrapper for IgBLAST v1.9. Reads with weak V/J assignments (E-value above 1e-6), missing CDR3, stop codons, out-of-frame junctions, or ambiguous translated residues were removed. A V3J clonotype was defined by an identical inferred V gene, J gene, and CDR3 amino acid sequence. Percentage overlap between repertoires was calculated by dividing the number of shared unique clonotypes by the size of the smaller repertoire. Three approaches were used to assess repertoire richness: RTK rarefaction, the Chao1 estimator, and Recon v2.1 estimates of unobserved clonotypes. Generation probabilities for all TCRbeta clonotypes obtained by the gDNA method from a few donors were computed using OLGA. This is the immuneACCESS table as TCRdb keeps it, with only in-frame sequences that have V and J called. A part of the clones is gone; compared with another copy, unresolved V genes explain less than half, and the rest is unexplained. V and J calls and clone size are given by that table; D and trimming were obtained from the DNA. Present in this sample are over 950,000 clones, roughly 77% of which were seen just once. In total, the top ten clones hold approximately 0.9% of the sample.

According to the germline V gene, CDR1 reads MDHEN and CDR2 reads SYDVKM. Counted from cysteine to phenylalanine, this CDR3 has 14 amino acids. CDR3 DNA is the only sequence kept; it has 42 bases, read in frame from the first base. What the work shows at the level of the full study, not this receptor alone: Sampling was limited to blood, and TCR repertoires in tissue likely differ from TCR repertoires in blood. Higher generation probabilities were observed for clonotypes shared by all four sorted-subset donors than for non-shared clonotypes. Incomplete sequencing was indicated by rarefaction of sorted-subset datasets, despite the large sequencing depth. Naive subsets generally had larger estimated clonotype richness than memory subsets did. The small number of donors limited the genetic and exposure-history diversity represented. Pairwise subsampling indicated that sequencing depth was expected to affect the degree of clonotype sharing among donors. When several donors were compared, the shared fraction of clonotypes was around 5% for naive CD4, over 3% for naive CD8, more than 2% for memory CD4, and 0.4% for memory CD8.

Regarding this clone: Its antigen remains undetermined. No base qualities exist here, and no much larger clone lies one base off it.

This chain is built from TRBV28 and TRBJ2-5; 13 bases in between match TRBD2. The J call is doubtful: the DNA matches TRBJ2-7 better. The clonotype comes from a man aged 18 to 29 in good health. Some clones in this sample may be carry-over from other donors' samples. The specimen sequenced was memory CD4+ T cells from PBMCs. The meaning of the sample's cell subset or site label: CD45RA-negative fraction. For the CDR3, the sequence is CASSRGLAGHEQYF. The DNA reads TGTGCCAGCAGCCGGGGACTAGCGGGACACGAGCAGTACTTC.